The present T cell receptor beta chain was sequenced within a study of molecular identifiers for immune sequencing clone quantification. Using its own MiXCR run on the PCR reads, TCRdb lists one record per CDR3 protein. The table records some 70,000 distinct CDR3 sequences, 15% to 20% of them present only once. This clonotype was counted at least ten times. The ends were cut back, 2 bases at V and 3 bases at J, with 25 bases in the middle. From germline, CDR1 is GTSNPN and CDR2 SVGIG (reference sequence). This CDR3 has 18 residues. The chain couples TRBV30 to TRBJ2-5, with D perhaps matching TRBD1 or TRBD2 (5 bases each). The source is a human donor in good health. Some libraries in this study had Jurkat cell RNA spiked in. Sample: naive CD8+ T cells from blood, with Jurkat cell RNA spiked in. The subset denotes: FACS-sorted CD8+CD4-CCR7+CD45RA+ naive T cells. The CDR3 sequence is CAWSSRLGTLGAKETQYF. The CDR3 DNA follows: TGTGCCTGGAGTTCGCGCTTGGGGACGCTCGGCGCTAAAGAGACCCAGTACTTC.